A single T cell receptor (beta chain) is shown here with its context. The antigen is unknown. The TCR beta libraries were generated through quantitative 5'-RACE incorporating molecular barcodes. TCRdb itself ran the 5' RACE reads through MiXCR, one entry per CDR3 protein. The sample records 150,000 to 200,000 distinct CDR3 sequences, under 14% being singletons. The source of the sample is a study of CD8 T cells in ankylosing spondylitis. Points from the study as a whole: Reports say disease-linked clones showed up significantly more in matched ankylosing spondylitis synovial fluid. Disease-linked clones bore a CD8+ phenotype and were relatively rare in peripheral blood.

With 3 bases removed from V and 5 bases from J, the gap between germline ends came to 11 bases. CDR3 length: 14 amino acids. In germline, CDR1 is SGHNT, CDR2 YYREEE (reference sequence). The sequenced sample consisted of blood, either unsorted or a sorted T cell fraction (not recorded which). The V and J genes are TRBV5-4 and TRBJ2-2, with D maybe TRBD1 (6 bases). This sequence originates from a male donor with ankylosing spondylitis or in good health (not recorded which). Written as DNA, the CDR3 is TGTGCCAGCAGCTACGTCGACAGGACCGGGGAGCTGTTTTTT. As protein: CASSYVDRTGELFF.